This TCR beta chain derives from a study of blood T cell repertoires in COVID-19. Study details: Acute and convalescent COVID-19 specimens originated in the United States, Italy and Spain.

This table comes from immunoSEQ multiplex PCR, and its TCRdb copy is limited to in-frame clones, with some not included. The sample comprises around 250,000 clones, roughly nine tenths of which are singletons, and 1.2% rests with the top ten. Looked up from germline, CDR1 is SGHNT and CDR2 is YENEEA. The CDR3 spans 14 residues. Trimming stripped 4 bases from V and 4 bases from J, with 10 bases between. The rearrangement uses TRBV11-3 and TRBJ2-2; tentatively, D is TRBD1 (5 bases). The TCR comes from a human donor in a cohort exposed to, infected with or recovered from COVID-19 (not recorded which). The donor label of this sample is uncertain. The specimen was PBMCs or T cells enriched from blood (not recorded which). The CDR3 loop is CASSSRQSTGELFF. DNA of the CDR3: TGTGCCAGCAGCTCCCGACAGAGCACCGGGGAGCTGTTTTTT.